A selection of T cell receptor beta chains follows, all from one sample in a study of CD8+ T cells in alopecia areata. Sequencing was performed with immunoSEQ multiplex PCR; in TCRdb, only in-frame clones are kept and a portion is missing. The sample comprises 9,500 to 15,000 clones, 50% to 70% of which are singletons, and 11% to 15% rests with the top ten. Sequenced material: skin. These receptors were taken from a human donor with alopecia areata. The CDR3 runs from the conserved cysteine through the conserved F or W. D genes are given only for firm matches. Only some rows state a clone size, as once, few, many or a class for expanded clones.

. | TRBJ2-7 | . | TRBV4-3 | TGCGCCAGCAGCCAAGGCTATGATAGGGAGCAGTACTTC | CASSQGYDREQYF
. | TRBJ1-1 | . | TRBV11-2 | TGTGCCAGCAGCTTAGGGCTTTTTGGGATCCCGAACACTGAAGCTTTCTTT | CASSLGLFGIPNTEAFF
. | TRBJ1-4 | few | TRBV19 | TGTGCCAGTAGTATCGGCAGGGGTGGAACTAATGAAAAACTGTTTTTT | CASSIGRGGTNEKLFF
. | TRBJ1-1 | . | TRBV7-2 | TGTGCCAGCAGCTTAGGGTCAGGGTGGGGCACTGAAGCTTTCTTT | CASSLGSGWGTEAFF
. | TRBJ2-2 | few | TRBV7-2 | TGTGCCAGCAGCGTGGGTCGGGACACCGGGGAGCTGTTTTTT | CASSVGRDTGELFF
TRBD1 | TRBJ2-7 | few | TRBV7-9 | TGTGCCAGCAGCTCGGGACAGGGGGCTTACGAGCAGTACTTC | CASSSGQGAYEQYF
. | TRBJ2-7 | . | TRBV29-1 | TGCAGCGTGAGCCGGGACTACGAGCAGTACTTC | CSVSRDYEQYF
TRBD2 | TRBJ2-5 | . | TRBV7-2 | TGTGCCAGCAGCGCGGGACTAGCGGGGGGACAAGAGACCCAGTACTTC | CASSAGLAGGQETQYF
. | TRBJ2-3 | . | TRBV29-1 | TGCAGCGTTGAGGTGGATACGCAGTATTTT | CSVEVDTQYF
TRBD2 | TRBJ2-7 | . | TRBV5-1 | TGCGCCAGCAGCTTGAATCCGGGAGGGAGCTCCTACGAGCAGTACTTC | CASSLNPGGSSYEQYF
. | TRBJ1-5 | . | TRBV6-5 | TGTGCCAGCAGTCCTCGATTTGTCGGCAATCAGCCCCAGCATTTT | CASSPRFVGNQPQHF
. | TRBJ2-1 | . | TRBV7-9 | TGTGCCAGCAGCTTAGCAGGGCCAGAGCAGTTCTTC | CASSLAGPEQFF
TRBD1 | TRBJ1-3 | . | TRBV4-1 | TGCGCCAGCAGCCACGGGACAGGCTCTGGAAACACCATATATTTT | CASSHGTGSGNTIYF
. | TRBJ1-2 | . | TRBV27 | TGTGCCAGCGCGGTGGCTGGGGGCGCCCCTGGCTACACCTTC | CASAVAGGAPGYTF
. | TRBJ2-1 | . | TRBV19 | TGTGCCAGTAGTATATTCGGTGACAATGAGCAGTTCTTC | CASSIFGDNEQFF
. | TRBJ2-2 | once | TRBV11-2 | TGTGCCAGCAGCACCCACTCACGATGGAACACCGGGGAGCTGTTTTTT | CASSTHSRWNTGELFF